These T cell receptor beta chains were read from a single sample in a study of shared T cell receptors in the human thymus. Repertoires were generated with immunoSEQ multiplex PCR, while TCRdb's copy carries only in-frame clones and drops some. The data show about 660,000 clones, 80% to 90% seen once. The same sample was also used in a study of human thymus T cells.

The sequenced sample consisted of thymocytes. Receptor source: a boy younger than two with a congenital heart defect. The CDR3 runs from the conserved cysteine through the conserved F or W. The D gene is left open where the match is weak. Clone size appears in some rows only: once, few, many, or a class for an expanded clone.

d_call: -; j_call: TRBJ1-4; clone_size: -; v_call: TRBV6-1; cdr3_aa: CASRWEIHEKLFF; cdr3_nt: TGTGCCAGCAGATGGGAGATACATGAAAAACTGTTTTTT
d_call: TRBD1; j_call: TRBJ1-2; clone_size: -; v_call: TRBV7-9; cdr3_aa: CASSGGQGGDGYTF; cdr3_nt: TGTGCCAGCAGCGGAGGACAGGGGGGAGATGGCTACACCTTC
d_call: -; j_call: TRBJ2-2; clone_size: -; v_call: TRBV2; cdr3_aa: CASTGDRGLASGRPGELFF; cdr3_nt: TGTGCCAGCACCGGTGACAGGGGGCTGGCTAGCGGGAGGCCCGGGGAGCTGTTTTTT
d_call: TRBD2; j_call: TRBJ2-5; clone_size: -; v_call: TRBV28; cdr3_aa: CASRRDLGGESKETQYF; cdr3_nt: TGTGCCAGCAGGCGCGACCTTGGGGGGGAATCAAAAGAGACCCAGTACTTC
d_call: TRBD1; j_call: TRBJ2-7; clone_size: -; v_call: TRBV11-2; cdr3_aa: CASRLWTGVYEQYF; cdr3_nt: TGTGCCAGCAGACTATGGACAGGGGTCTACGAGCAGTACTTC
d_call: -; j_call: TRBJ1-1; clone_size: -; v_call: TRBV28; cdr3_aa: CASSYPPVPTEAFF; cdr3_nt: TGTGCCAGCAGCTATCCCCCGGTTCCCACTGAAGCTTTCTTT
d_call: -; j_call: TRBJ1-1; clone_size: -; v_call: TRBV7-9; cdr3_aa: CASSLVGQGTDTEAFF; cdr3_nt: TGTGCCAGCAGCTTAGTAGGGCAGGGGACGGACACTGAAGCTTTCTTT
d_call: -; j_call: TRBJ1-4; clone_size: -; v_call: TRBV5-6; cdr3_aa: CASSLPRRNEKLFF; cdr3_nt: TGTGCCAGCAGCTTGCCGAGGAGGAATGAAAAACTGTTTTTT
d_call: -; j_call: TRBJ1-2; clone_size: -; v_call: TRBV29-1; cdr3_aa: CSVEDQDTSNYGYTF; cdr3_nt: TGCAGCGTTGAAGATCAAGACACTTCTAACTATGGCTACACCTTC
d_call: TRBD1; j_call: TRBJ1-5; clone_size: -; v_call: TRBV28; cdr3_aa: CASSTRGQDNQPQHF; cdr3_nt: TGTGCCAGCAGTACGAGAGGACAGGACAATCAGCCCCAGCATTTT
d_call: TRBD1; j_call: TRBJ1-5; clone_size: -; v_call: TRBV2; cdr3_aa: CASSEAQDRHNQPQHF; cdr3_nt: TGTGCCAGCAGTGAAGCGCAGGACAGGCACAATCAGCCCCAGCATTTT
d_call: TRBD1; j_call: TRBJ1-1; clone_size: -; v_call: TRBV5-4; cdr3_aa: CASSPGTGLQEAFF; cdr3_nt: TGTGCCAGCAGCCCCGGGACAGGGCTCCAAGAAGCTTTCTTT
d_call: TRBD1; j_call: TRBJ2-7; clone_size: -; v_call: TRBV4-3; cdr3_aa: CASSTRTGSDEQYF; cdr3_nt: TGCGCCAGCAGCACCCGGACAGGGTCCGACGAGCAGTACTTC
d_call: TRBD1; j_call: TRBJ1-5; clone_size: -; v_call: TRBV6-1; cdr3_aa: CASSERGRGRLQPQHF; cdr3_nt: TGTGCCAGCAGTGAAAGGGGCAGGGGGCGCCTTCAGCCCCAGCATTTT
d_call: -; j_call: TRBJ2-7; clone_size: -; v_call: TRBV5-6; cdr3_aa: CASSAMDSSYEQYF; cdr3_nt: TGTGCCAGCAGCGCGATGGACAGCTCCTACGAGCAGTACTTC
d_call: -; j_call: TRBJ1-2; clone_size: -; v_call: TRBV7-6; cdr3_aa: CASSLGGQGANYGYTF; cdr3_nt: TGTGCCAGCAGCTTAGGGGGGCAGGGAGCTAACTATGGCTACACCTTC
d_call: TRBD1; j_call: TRBJ1-4; clone_size: few; v_call: TRBV28; cdr3_aa: CASSYGEGQGVGEKLFF; cdr3_nt: TGTGCCAGCAGTTATGGGGAGGGACAGGGAGTTGGTGAAAAACTGTTTTTT